The 28 T cell receptor beta chains given below trace back to one sample, sequenced in a study of regulatory T cells in long-lasting Graves disease. Time point given: newly diagnosed GD, antithyroid drugs for less than 3 months. The TCR library was prepared using RNA isolated from PBMCs. With iRepertoire HTBI primers and Arm-PCR of CDR3 regions, TCR beta libraries were built. TCRdb recomputed calls from the multiplex PCR reads with MiXCR, one row per CDR3 protein. The sample yields under 300,000 distinct CDR3 sequences, roughly 21% seen once. The sample was peripheral blood mononuclear cells (PBMCs), taken at new diagnosis, from a patient treated with antithyroid drugs. Receptors were obtained from a female donor with Graves disease.

The sample holds many counts of this clonotype. The chain couples TRBV27 to TRBJ1-1, with D unclear. V lost 5 bases, J lost 5 bases, and 12 bases lay in between. Per the germline V gene, CDR1 is MNHEY and CDR2 is SMNVEV (reference sequence). CDR3 length equals 13 residues. In DNA, the CDR3 is TGTGCCAGCAGTAAGGAAGCGGAGACTGAAGCTTTCTTT. Encoded protein: CASSKEAETEAFF.

This clonotype came up many times. The rearrangement uses TRBV5-1 and TRBJ1-1, with 8 bases matching TRBD1. The germline CDR1 and CDR2 sequences are SGHRS and YFSETQ. This CDR3 region has 14 residues. The J segment lost 0 bases and the V segment lost 7 bases, leaving 5 bases of the junction unmatched. In nucleotides, the CDR3 is TGCGCCAGCCGTGTGACAGGGGTGAACACTGAAGCTTTCTTT. This encodes CASRVTGVNTEAFF.

The chain uses TRBV28 and TRBJ1-5, with D possibly being TRBD1 (6 bases). Trimming took 10 bases from V and 6 from J, leaving 16 bases between them. This CDR3 contains 13 residues. Germline values: CDR1 MDHEN, CDR2 SYDVKM. CDR3 amino acids: CATKQGIGQPQHF. The CDR3 DNA sequence: TGTGCCACGAAACAGGGAATCGGTCAGCCCCAGCATTTT.

Points on this clonotype: A read error may produce the germline difference seen at one junction end. V is TRBV2 and J is TRBJ2-7; perhaps D is TRBD1 or TRBD2 (9 bases each). CDR3 size: 12 residues. Per germline, CDR1 SNHLY and CDR2 FYNNEI. CDR3 nucleotides: TGTGCCAGCAGTGACACAGGGGGCGGGGGGGCCTTC. Translated, it gives CASSDTGGGGAF.

The chain carries TRBV6-1 and TRBJ1-6; no clear D. The V gene's germline CDR1 is MNHNS and CDR2 SASEGT. The CDR3 runs 16 residues. V was clipped by 6 bases and J by 6 bases, with 18 bases between them. The CDR3 nucleotides are TGTGCCAGCAGACCGAGGGTTAGGCTGAGTAATTCACCCCTCCACTTT. Its protein is CASRPRVRLSNSPLHF.

This clonotype was recorded many times. As DNA, the CDR3 is TGTGCCAGCAGTTGGGGGTCCAACAATGAGCAGTTCTTC. Amino acids: CASSWGSNNEQFF. V is TRBV6-4 and J is TRBJ2-1; possibly TRBD1 or TRBD2 for D (5 bases each). This CDR3 region has 13 residues. Germline V lookup: CDR1 MRHNA, CDR2 SNTAGT. Trimming shortened V by 5 bases and J by 5 bases, and 10 bases separated the two germline ends.

This clonotype appeared many times. CDR3 region: CSAPLAGAADTQYF. Written as DNA, the CDR3 is TGCAGTGCTCCTCTAGCGGGGGCTGCAGATACGCAGTATTTT. The rearrangement joins TRBV20-1 to TRBJ2-3, with 10 bases that match TRBD2. Germline lookup yields CDR1 DFQATT and CDR2 SNEGSKA (reference sequence). This CDR3 contains 14 residues. The junction had 6 bases not matched to a gene; V was cut back by 5 bases and J by 4 bases.

The J gene is TRBJ2-3, the V gene TRBV28; 8 bases agree with TRBD1. The germline V gene encodes CDR1 MDHEN and CDR2 SYDVKM. Unmatched junction bases numbered 10, after V lost 1 base and J lost 4 bases. This CDR3 contains 17 residues. CDR3 sequence (DNA): TGTGCCAGCAGTTTATTTAGTCAGGGGGCTGTGGCAGATACGCAGTATTTT. Amino acids: CASSLFSQGAVADTQYF.

This clonotype was seen ten or more times. This chain connects TRBV18 to TRBJ1-4; unclear D gene. V shed 2 bases and J shed 9 bases, with 10 bases lying between them. The germline V gene has CDR1 KGHSH and CDR2 LQKENI. The CDR3 is made up of 13 amino acids. The CDR3 loop reads CASSPVEGKKLFF. CDR3 in DNA: TGTGCCAGCTCACCAGTGGAGGGCAAAAAACTGTTTTTT.

This clonotype has just a few counts. One base away lies a much larger clone, so this may be a sequencing read error. The chain has TRBV11-1 and TRBJ2-3; D is perhaps TRBD2 (6 bases). V lost 1 base and J 4 bases, leaving 15 bases between the germline ends. The CDR3 is 16 residues long. Germline V gene data show CDR1 as SGHAT and CDR2 as FQDESV (reference sequence). CDR3 sequence reads: CASSLGSRRGPDTQYF. The CDR3 DNA reads as TGTGCCAGCAGCTTAGGTTCGCGGAGGGGCCCAGATACGCAGTATTTT.

A remark on this clonotype: The conserved phenylalanine or tryptophan is not found at the CDR3 terminus, so this likely reflects a read error. The rearrangement uses TRBV10-3 and TRBJ2-1; the D gene is possibly TRBD1 (6 bases). Per germline, CDR1 ENHRY and CDR2 SYGVKD. This CDR3 region has 16 residues. CDR3 in DNA: TGTGCTACTGGGACAAGGGCTACGATATCCTACAATGAGCAGTTCCTC. Translation gives CATGTRATISYNEQFL.

This chain connects TRBV6-1 to TRBJ1-2, with D possibly matching TRBD1 (5 bases). Germline CDR1 reads MNHNS; CDR2 reads SASEGT. V was trimmed by 6 bases and J by 2 bases, leaving 13 bases between them. This CDR3 comprises 14 residues. CDR3 residues: CASRDSDMNYGYTF. DNA for the CDR3: TGTGCCAGCAGAGACAGCGACATGAACTATGGCTACACCTTC.

This clonotype was seen many times. This chain joins TRBV12-3 or TRBV12-4 and TRBJ1-5; unclear D gene. Trimming took off 5 bases at V and 2 bases at J, with 7 bases between the two ends. This CDR3 region has 13 residues. The DNA for the CDR3 is TGTGCCAGCAGTCTGTACGGCAATCAGCCCCAGCATTTT. Its translation: CASSLYGNQPQHF.

This clonotype was picked up many times. The chain joins TRBV7-2 to TRBJ2-7, with 9 bases identical to TRBD2. Germline assignment: CDR1 SGHTA and CDR2 FQGNSA. J lost 3 bases, V lost 1 base, and 4 bases had no gene match. The CDR3 has 15 amino acids. The CDR3 sequence is CASSLDSGGGYEQYF. CDR3 DNA: TGTGCCAGCAGCTTAGATAGCGGGGGAGGCTACGAGCAGTACTTC.

The sample holds many counts of this clonotype. The V and J genes are TRBV20-1 and TRBJ1-6, with TRBD1 matching over 7 bases. CDR3 size: 13 residues. Germline assignment: CDR1 DFQATT and CDR2 SNEGSKA (reference sequence). Trimming cost V 0 bases and J 14 bases; bases outside gene matches: 7. The CDR3 loop reads CSARDLNRGTLHF. In DNA, the CDR3 is TGCAGTGCTAGAGATCTAAACAGGGGTACCCTCCACTTT.

This clonotype was counted a few times. The chain carries TRBV5-6 and TRBJ1-5; unclear D gene. V lost 1 base to trimming and J lost 3 bases, with 8 bases between them. Germline loops: CDR1 SGHDT, CDR2 YYEEEE. The CDR3 sequence is 14 residues long. The CDR3 DNA is TGTGCCAGCAGCTTGTCCAGAACCAATCAGCCCCAGCATTTT. This codes for CASSLSRTNQPQHF.

The table lists this clonotype with a few counts. The rearrangement joins TRBV20-1 to TRBJ2-2; no firm D call. This CDR3 contains 13 residues. The V end lost 0 bases, the J end lost 6 bases, and 8 bases lay between the germline ends. Germline CDR1 reads DFQATT; CDR2 reads SNEGSKA (reference sequence). DNA of the CDR3: TGCAGTGCTAGAGAAGTTGGGGCCGGGGAGCTGTTTTTT. This codes for CSAREVGAGELFF.

The chain carries TRBV11-2 and TRBJ2-1; 11 nucleotides match TRBD2. Per germline, CDR1 SGHAT and CDR2 FQNNGV. CDR3 size: 17 residues. The junction had 7 bases not matched to a gene; V was cut back by 0 bases and J by 6 bases. The DNA of the CDR3 is TGTGCCAGCAGCTTAGATTTTACTAGCGGGAGAAGCAATGAGCAGTTCTTC. It is translated as CASSLDFTSGRSNEQFF.

This clonotype was observed a few times. The gene calls are TRBV19 and TRBJ1-6; tentatively, D is TRBD1 (6 bases). Germline CDR1 reads LNHDA; CDR2 reads SQIVND (reference sequence). This CDR3 has 14 amino acids. V was shortened by 7 bases and J by 6 bases, with 13 bases between the two germline ends. CDR3 sequence reads: CASTVGQPNSPLHF. For the CDR3, the DNA is TGTGCCAGTACCGTAGGACAGCCTAATTCACCCCTCCACTTT.

The chain joins TRBV7-2 to TRBJ2-7; D remains ambiguous. The CDR3 contains 12 residues. The germline gives CDR1 SGHTA, CDR2 FQGNSA. Trimming removed 6 bases from V and 7 bases from J, with 13 bases in between. The CDR3 is CASRKITGEQYF. As DNA, the CDR3 is TGTGCCAGCAGAAAAATAACTGGAGAGCAGTACTTC.

The chain has TRBV7-9 and TRBJ2-1; the D gene is possibly TRBD2 (7 bases). In germline, CDR1 is SEHNR, CDR2 FQNEAQ (reference sequence). The CDR3 extends over 14 amino acids. Trimming shortened V by 0 bases and J by 15 bases, and 18 bases separated the two germline ends. DNA for the CDR3: TGTGCCAGCAGCTTAGCGGGGGGGCCCGGTGTTGGGTTCTTC. Its translation is CASSLAGGPGVGFF.

This clonotype was detected many times. The V gene is TRBV20-1, the J gene TRBJ2-2; 9 bases align to TRBD2. There are 14 residues in the CDR3. Germline assignment: CDR1 DFQATT and CDR2 SNEGSKA (reference sequence). The V and J ends lost 4 bases and 5 bases, in that order; junction bases with no gene match: 5. The CDR3 reads CSATPAGGTGELFF. The DNA for the CDR3 is TGCAGTGCTACCCCCGCGGGGGGGACCGGGGAGCTGTTTTTT.

The table lists this clonotype with many counts. The chain couples TRBV7-6 to TRBJ1-4; D not resolved. Germline V CDR1 and CDR2: SGHVS, FNYEAQ. Trimming took 10 bases from V and 3 from J, leaving 15 bases between them. The CDR3 consists of 14 residues. The CDR3 here is CATQDGAANEKLFF. As DNA, the CDR3 is TGTGCCACCCAAGACGGAGCTGCTAATGAAAAACTGTTTTTT.

The sample holds a few counts of this clonotype. The rearrangement joins TRBV24-1 to TRBJ2-5; 7 bases fit TRBD2. Germline-derived CDR1 and CDR2 are KGHDR and SFDVKD. J was trimmed by 2 bases and V by 6 bases; bases with no gene match: 2. This CDR3 is built from 13 residues. CDR3 DNA sequence: TGTGCCACCAGTCCCGGGGGGCAAGAGACCCAGTACTTC. Its protein product is CATSPGGQETQYF.

The sample holds many counts of this clonotype. The CDR3 bases are TGTGCCAGCAGCTACCGAGGGCACATTCAGTACTTC. Protein product: CASSYRGHIQYF. The J gene is TRBJ2-4, the V gene TRBV7-8, with a possible D match to TRBD2 (5 bases). Germline values: CDR1 SGHVS, CDR2 FQNEAQ. The CDR3 sequence is 12 residues long. V lost 4 bases and J 8 bases, leaving 9 bases between the germline ends.

In DNA form, the CDR3 reads TGTGCCAGTAGGGGGCCAAGGGGGAATCAGCCCCAGCATTTT. Amino acids: CASRGPRGNQPQHF. The J gene is TRBJ1-5, the V gene TRBV19; D may be TRBD1 (6 bases). Germline CDR1 reads LNHDA; CDR2 reads SQIVND (reference sequence). V lost 6 bases, J lost 4 bases, and 13 bases lay in between. CDR3 size: 14 residues.

The sample holds many counts of this clonotype. The chain recombines TRBV5-5 with TRBJ2-5; TRBD1 agrees at 10 bases. Unmatched junction bases numbered 7, after V lost 4 bases and J lost 1 base. This CDR3 is 16 amino acids long. CDR1 and CDR2 (germline): SGHKS, YYEKEE (reference sequence). The CDR3 loop reads CASSRPGQGIQETQYF. The CDR3 DNA reads as TGTGCCAGCAGCCGACCGGGACAGGGGATCCAAGAGACCCAGTACTTC.

There are many counts of this clonotype. V usage is TRBV3-1 and J usage is TRBJ2-7; possible D gene TRBD2, 5 bases. From germline, CDR1 is LGHDT and CDR2 YNNKEL (reference sequence). The V and J ends lost 0 bases and 7 bases respectively, with 13 bases between them. The CDR3 runs 14 residues. CDR3 bases: TGTGCCAGCAGCCAAGAAAACTTTTCGGGGGAGCAGTACTTC. Translated, it gives CASSQENFSGEQYF.